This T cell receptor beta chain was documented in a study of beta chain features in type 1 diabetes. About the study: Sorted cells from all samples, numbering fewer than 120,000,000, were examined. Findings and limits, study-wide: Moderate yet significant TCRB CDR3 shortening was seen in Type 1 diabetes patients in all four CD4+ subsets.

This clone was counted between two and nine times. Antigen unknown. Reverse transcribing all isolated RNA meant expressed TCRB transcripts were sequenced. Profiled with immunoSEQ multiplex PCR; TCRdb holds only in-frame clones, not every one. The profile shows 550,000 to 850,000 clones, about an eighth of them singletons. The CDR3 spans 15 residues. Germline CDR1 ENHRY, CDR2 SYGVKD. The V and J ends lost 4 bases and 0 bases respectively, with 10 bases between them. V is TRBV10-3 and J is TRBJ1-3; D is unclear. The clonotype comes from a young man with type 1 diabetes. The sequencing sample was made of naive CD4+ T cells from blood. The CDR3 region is CAISGSVSSGNTIYF. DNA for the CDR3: TGTGCCATCAGTGGGTCGGTAAGCTCTGGAAACACCATATATTTT.